The T cell receptor beta chain under discussion was sequenced for a study of blood T cells in healthy people across ages. The sample holds many counts of this clonotype. Primers used in a second PCR of about 6 to 11 cycles were a sample-barcoded 5' primer and a J-beta primer mix. The authors tagged each cDNA molecule using a template-switch adaptor with 12 random nucleotides. From the 5' RACE reads, TCRdb called clonotypes with MiXCR, one entry per CDR3 protein. The table records roughly 1,700,000 distinct CDR3 sequences, 28% of them present only once. V gave up 1 base and J gave up 1 base, with 5 bases separating them. Germline V gives CDR1 LGHDT, CDR2 YNNKEL (reference sequence). The CDR3 sequence is 14 residues long.

The sample was blood. This clonotype was obtained from a woman aged 25 to 39 in good health. V is TRBV3-1 and J is TRBJ2-4; D possibly corresponds to TRBD2 (5 bases). CDR3 sequence: CASSQGGAKNIQYF. CDR3 in DNA: TGTGCCAGCAGCCAAGGCGGGGCCAAAAACATTCAGTACTTC.